This T cell receptor beta chain was documented in a study of technical replicates of blood from a handful of donors. Germline V lookup: CDR1 MDHEN, CDR2 SYDVKM. After removal of 3 bases from V and 5 bases from J, the junction contained 3 bases not matched to a gene. The CDR3 contains 13 residues. Sequencing was performed with immunoSEQ multiplex PCR; in TCRdb, only in-frame clones are kept and a portion is missing. This table holds roughly 82,000 clones, over 95% found once. V and J are TRBV28 and TRBJ2-5; 7 bases align to TRBD1. This TCR was recovered from a human donor in good health. Sequencing was carried out using T cells isolated from PBMCs. The CDR3 region is CASSFEGAETQYF. The CDR3 coding sequence is TGTGCCAGCAGTTTTGAGGGGGCTGAGACCCAGTACTTC.